This record looks at one T cell receptor (beta chain) sequence and its context. This sample is drawn from a study of blood T cell repertoires in COVID-19. The wider study: In each case, the material was cDNA or gDNA derived from T cells, B-cell-depleted T cells, or PBMCs.

V dropped 4 bases and J dropped 4; count of bases not matched to a gene: 4. Germline V gives CDR1 SGHKS, CDR2 YYEKEE (reference sequence). The CDR3 is made up of 13 amino acids. Original methodology: By means of reference gene primer amplification, nucleated cell counts were estimated. Using immunoSEQ multiplex PCR, the repertoire was profiled, and TCRdb retains in-frame clones only, with some absent. That table is the source of V, J and clone size, and D and trimming were worked out from the DNA. This sample has 87,000 or so clones, with around 91% found just once. The sample comprised peripheral blood. V is TRBV5-5 and J is TRBJ2-7, with TRBD1 matching over 8 bases. This sequence originates from a man younger than 30 with COVID-19, enrolled during active disease. The CDR3 bases are TGTGCCAGCAGCCTCAGGGGGCAGTACGAGCAGTACTTC. Translation: CASSLRGQYEQYF. Filled out from reference TRBV5-5 and TRBJ2-7, the complete variable domain reads DAGVTQSPTHLIKTRGQQVTLRCSPISGHKSVSWYQQVLGQGPQFIFQYYEKEERGRGNFPDRFSARQFPNYSSELNVNALLLGDSALYLCASSLRGQYEQYFGPGTRLTVT.